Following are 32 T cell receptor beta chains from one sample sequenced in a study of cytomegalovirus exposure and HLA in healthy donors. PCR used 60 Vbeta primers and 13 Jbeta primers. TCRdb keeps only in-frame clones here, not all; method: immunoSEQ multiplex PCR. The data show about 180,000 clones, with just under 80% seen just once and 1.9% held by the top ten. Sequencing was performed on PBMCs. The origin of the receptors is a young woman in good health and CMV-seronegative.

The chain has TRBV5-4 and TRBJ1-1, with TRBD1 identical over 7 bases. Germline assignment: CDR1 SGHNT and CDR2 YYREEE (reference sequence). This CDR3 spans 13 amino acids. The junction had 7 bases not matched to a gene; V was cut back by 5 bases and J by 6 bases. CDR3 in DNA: TGTGCCAGCAGTCCGGGACAGTTGGCTGAAGCTTTCTTT. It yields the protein CASSPGQLAEAFF.

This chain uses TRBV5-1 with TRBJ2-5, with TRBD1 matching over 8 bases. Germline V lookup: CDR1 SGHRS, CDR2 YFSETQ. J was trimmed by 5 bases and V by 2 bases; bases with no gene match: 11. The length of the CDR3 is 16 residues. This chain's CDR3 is CASSLNPRGLGETQYF. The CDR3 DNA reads TGCGCCAGCAGCTTAAATCCCAGGGGGCTGGGGGAGACCCAGTACTTC.

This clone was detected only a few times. CDR3 DNA: TGTGCCAGCAGGGGACAGGGTATCGGCGAGCAGTACTTC. It yields the protein CASRGQGIGEQYF. V and J are TRBV2 and TRBJ2-7, with 9 bases matching TRBD1. The CDR3 sequence is 13 residues long. V dropped 6 bases and J dropped 6; count of bases not matched to a gene: 6. Germline-derived CDR1 and CDR2 are SNHLY and FYNNEI.

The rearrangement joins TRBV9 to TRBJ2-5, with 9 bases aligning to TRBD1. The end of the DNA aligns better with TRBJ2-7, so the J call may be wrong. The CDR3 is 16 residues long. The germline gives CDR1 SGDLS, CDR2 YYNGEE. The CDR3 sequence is CASSAVTGQGSYEQYF. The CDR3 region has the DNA TGTGCCAGCAGCGCCGTGACGGGACAGGGCTCCTACGAGCAGTACTTC.

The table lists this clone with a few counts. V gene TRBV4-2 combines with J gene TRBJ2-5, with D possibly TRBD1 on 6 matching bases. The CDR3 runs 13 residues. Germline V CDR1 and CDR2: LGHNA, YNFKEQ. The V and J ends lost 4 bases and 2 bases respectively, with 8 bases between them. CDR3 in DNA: TGTGCCAGCAGCCGAGGACAGCAAGAGACCCAGTACTTC. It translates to CASSRGQQETQYF.

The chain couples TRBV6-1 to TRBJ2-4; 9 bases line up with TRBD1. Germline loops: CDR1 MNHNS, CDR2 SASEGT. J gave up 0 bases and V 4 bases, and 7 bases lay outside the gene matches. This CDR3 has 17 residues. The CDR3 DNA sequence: TGTGCCAGCAGTGGGGGGGGGACAGGGCTAGCCAAAAACATTCAGTACTTC. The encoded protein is CASSGGGTGLAKNIQYF.

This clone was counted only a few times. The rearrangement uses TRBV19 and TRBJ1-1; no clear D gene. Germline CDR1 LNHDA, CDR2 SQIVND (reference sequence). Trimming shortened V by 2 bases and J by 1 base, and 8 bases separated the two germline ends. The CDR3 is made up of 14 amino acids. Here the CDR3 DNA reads TGTGCCAGTAGTATAACTTCGGGGAACACTGAAGCTTTCTTT. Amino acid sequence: CASSITSGNTEAFF.

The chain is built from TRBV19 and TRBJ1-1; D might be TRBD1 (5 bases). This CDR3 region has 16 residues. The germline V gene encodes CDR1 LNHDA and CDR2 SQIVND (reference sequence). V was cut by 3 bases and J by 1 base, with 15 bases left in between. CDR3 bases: TGTGCCAGTAGTATCCCCAAAGGGGCTCGGAACACTGAAGCTTTCTTT. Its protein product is CASSIPKGARNTEAFF.

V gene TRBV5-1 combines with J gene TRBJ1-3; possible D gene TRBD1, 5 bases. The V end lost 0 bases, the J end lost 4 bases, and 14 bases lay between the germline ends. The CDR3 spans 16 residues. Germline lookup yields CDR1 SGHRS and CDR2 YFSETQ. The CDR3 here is CASSLGAGMEGNTIYF. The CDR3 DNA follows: TGCGCCAGCAGCTTGGGGGCAGGGATGGAAGGAAACACCATATATTTT.

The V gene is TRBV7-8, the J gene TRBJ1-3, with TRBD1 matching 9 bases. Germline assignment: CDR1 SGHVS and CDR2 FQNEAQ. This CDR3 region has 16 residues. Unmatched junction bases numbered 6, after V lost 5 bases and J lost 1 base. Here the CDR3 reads CASSATGGASGNTIYF. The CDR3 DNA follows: TGTGCCAGCAGCGCCACAGGGGGCGCGTCTGGAAACACCATATATTTT.

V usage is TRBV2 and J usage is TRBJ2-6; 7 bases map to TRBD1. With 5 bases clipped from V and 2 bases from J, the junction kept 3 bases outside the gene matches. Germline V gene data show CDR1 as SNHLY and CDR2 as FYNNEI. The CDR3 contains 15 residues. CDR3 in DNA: TGTGCCAGCAGTAAAACAGGGGCTGGGGCCAACGTCCTGACTTTC. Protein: CASSKTGAGANVLTF.

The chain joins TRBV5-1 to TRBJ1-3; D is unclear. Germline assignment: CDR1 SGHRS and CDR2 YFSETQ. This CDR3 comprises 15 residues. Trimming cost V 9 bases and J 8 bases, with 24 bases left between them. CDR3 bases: TGCGCCACGCGACCGGCCGGAGCGGCGTTGGACACCATATATTTT. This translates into CATRPAGAALDTIYF. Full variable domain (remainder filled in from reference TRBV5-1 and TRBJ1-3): KAGVTQTPRYLIKTRGQQVTLSCSPISGHRSVSWYQQTPGQGLQFLFEYFSETQRNKGNFPGRFSGRQFSNSRSEMNVSTLELGDSALYLCATRPAGAALDTIYFGEGSWLTVV.

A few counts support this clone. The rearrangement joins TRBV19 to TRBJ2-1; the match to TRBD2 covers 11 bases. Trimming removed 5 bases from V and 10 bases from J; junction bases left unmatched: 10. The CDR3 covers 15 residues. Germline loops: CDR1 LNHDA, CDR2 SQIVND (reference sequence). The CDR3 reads CASSPQGLAVPEQFF. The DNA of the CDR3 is TGTGCCAGTAGTCCCCAGGGACTAGCGGTCCCAGAGCAGTTCTTC.

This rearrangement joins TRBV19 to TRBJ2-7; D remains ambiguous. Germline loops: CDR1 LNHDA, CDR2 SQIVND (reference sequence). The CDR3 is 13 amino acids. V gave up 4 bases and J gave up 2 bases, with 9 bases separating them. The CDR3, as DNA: TGTGCCAGTAGTAGCGGTAATGCCTACGAGCAGTACTTC. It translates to CASSSGNAYEQYF.

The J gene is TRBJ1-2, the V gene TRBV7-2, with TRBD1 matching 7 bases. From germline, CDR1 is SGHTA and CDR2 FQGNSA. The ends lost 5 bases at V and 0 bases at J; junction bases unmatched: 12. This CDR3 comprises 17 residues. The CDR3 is CASSRPLTGRPNYGYTF. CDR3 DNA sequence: TGTGCCAGCAGCAGACCATTGACAGGGCGTCCTAACTATGGCTACACCTTC.

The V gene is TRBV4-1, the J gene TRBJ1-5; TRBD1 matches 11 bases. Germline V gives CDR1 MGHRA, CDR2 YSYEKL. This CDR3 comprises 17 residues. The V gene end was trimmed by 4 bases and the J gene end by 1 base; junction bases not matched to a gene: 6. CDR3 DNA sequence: TGCGCCAGCAGCCCCGGGACAGGGGGGGGGAGCAATCAGCCCCAGCATTTT. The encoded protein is CASSPGTGGGSNQPQHF.

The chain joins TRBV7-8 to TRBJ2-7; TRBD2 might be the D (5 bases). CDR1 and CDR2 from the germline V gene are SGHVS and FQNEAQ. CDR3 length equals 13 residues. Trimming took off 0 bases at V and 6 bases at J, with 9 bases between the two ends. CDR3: CASSLASSFEQYF. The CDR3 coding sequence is TGTGCCAGCAGCTTAGCCTCTAGCTTCGAGCAGTACTTC.

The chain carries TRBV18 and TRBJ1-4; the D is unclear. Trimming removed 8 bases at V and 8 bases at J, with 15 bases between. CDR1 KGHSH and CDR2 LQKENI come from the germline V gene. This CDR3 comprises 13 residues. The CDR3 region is CASLPGTREKLFF. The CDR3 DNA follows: TGTGCCAGCCTACCGGGAACTCGAGAAAAACTGTTTTTT.

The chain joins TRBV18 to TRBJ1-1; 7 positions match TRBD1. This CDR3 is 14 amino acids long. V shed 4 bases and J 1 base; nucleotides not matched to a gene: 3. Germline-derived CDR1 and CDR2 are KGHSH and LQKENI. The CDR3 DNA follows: TGTGCCAGCTCACGGGACAGTGCGAACACTGAAGCTTTCTTT. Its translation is CASSRDSANTEAFF.

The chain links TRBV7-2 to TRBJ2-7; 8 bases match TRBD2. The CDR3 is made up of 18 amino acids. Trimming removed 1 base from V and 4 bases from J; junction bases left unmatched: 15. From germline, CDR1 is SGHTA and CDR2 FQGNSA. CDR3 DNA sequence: TGTGCCAGCAGCTTAGGACAAGGACTAGCAACAAGAGTTTACGAGCAGTACTTC. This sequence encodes CASSLGQGLATRVYEQYF.

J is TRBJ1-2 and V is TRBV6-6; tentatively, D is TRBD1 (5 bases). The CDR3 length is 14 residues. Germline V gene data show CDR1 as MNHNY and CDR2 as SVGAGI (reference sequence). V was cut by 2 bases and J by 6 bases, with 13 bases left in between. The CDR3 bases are TGTGCCAGCAGTTACGGGCAGGGCATTGATGGCTACACCTTC. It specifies CASSYGQGIDGYTF.

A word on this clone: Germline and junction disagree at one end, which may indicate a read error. CDR3 amino acids: CASSLIGGGGYGQYF. The DNA of the CDR3 is TGTGCCAGCAGCTTGATTGGCGGGGGTGGCTACGGGCAGTACTTC. The chain carries TRBV5-8 and TRBJ2-7; 7 bases align to TRBD2. This CDR3 spans 15 amino acids. The germline V gene encodes CDR1 SGHTS and CDR2 YDEGEE.

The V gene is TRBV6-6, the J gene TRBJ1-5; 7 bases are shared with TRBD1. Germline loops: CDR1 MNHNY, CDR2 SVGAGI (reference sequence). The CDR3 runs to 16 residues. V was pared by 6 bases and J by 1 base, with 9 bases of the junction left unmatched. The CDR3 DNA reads TGTGCCAGCAGCCGAGACAGGGCAAGGAGCAATCAGCCCCAGCATTTT. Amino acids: CASSRDRARSNQPQHF.

The CDR3 bases are TGTGCCAGCAGTTCGGGACAGGGTGGCGAGCAGTACTTC. It yields the protein CASSSGQGGEQYF. This rearrangement joins TRBV2 to TRBJ2-7; 9 nucleotides match TRBD1. The CDR3 length is 13 residues. Germline values: CDR1 SNHLY, CDR2 FYNNEI. V dropped 5 bases and J dropped 6; count of bases not matched to a gene: 5.

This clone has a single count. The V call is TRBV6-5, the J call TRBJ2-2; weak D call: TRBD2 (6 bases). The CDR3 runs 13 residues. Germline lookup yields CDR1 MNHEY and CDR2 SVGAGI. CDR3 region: CASAGTTTGELFF. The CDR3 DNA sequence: TGTGCGTCCGCGGGGACGACCACCGGGGAGCTGTTTTTT.

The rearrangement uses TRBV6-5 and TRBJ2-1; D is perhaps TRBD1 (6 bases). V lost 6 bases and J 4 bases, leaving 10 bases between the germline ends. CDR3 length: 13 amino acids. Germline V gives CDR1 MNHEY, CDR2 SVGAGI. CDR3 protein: CASRDSFYNEQFF. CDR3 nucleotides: TGTGCCAGCAGGGACAGTTTTTACAATGAGCAGTTCTTC.

CDR3 DNA sequence: TGTGCCTGGAGTTGGGCAGGGGGTAATGAAGCTTTCTTT. As protein: CAWSWAGGNEAFF. The chain joins TRBV30 to TRBJ1-1; TRBD1 aligns across 7 bases. Trimming removed 2 bases from V and 7 bases from J; junction bases left unmatched: 7. CDR3 size: 13 residues. Per germline, CDR1 GTSNPN and CDR2 SVGIG (reference sequence).

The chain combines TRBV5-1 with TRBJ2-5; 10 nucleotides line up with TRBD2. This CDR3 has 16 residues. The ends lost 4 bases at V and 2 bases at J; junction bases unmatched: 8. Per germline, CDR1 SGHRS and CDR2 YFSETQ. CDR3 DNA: TGCGCCAGCAGCCCTTACCCTAGCGGGGGTCAAGAGACCCAGTACTTC. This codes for CASSPYPSGGQETQYF.

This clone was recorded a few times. Here the CDR3 reads CASGTYNEQFF. The CDR3 coding sequence is TGCGCCAGCGGCACCTACAATGAGCAGTTCTTC. V gene TRBV10-2 combines with J gene TRBJ2-1; D ambiguous. This CDR3 has 11 amino acids. Between the trimmed V and J ends, which lost 8 bases and 2 bases, there was a span of 4 bases. Per the germline V gene, CDR1 is WSHSY and CDR2 is SAAADI.

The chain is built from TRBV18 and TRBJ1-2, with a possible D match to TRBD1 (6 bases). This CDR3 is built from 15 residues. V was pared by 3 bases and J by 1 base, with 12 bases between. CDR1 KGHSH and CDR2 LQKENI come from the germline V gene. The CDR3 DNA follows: TGTGCCAGCTCACCTTTAGGGGACAATAACTATGGCTACACCTTC. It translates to CASSPLGDNNYGYTF.

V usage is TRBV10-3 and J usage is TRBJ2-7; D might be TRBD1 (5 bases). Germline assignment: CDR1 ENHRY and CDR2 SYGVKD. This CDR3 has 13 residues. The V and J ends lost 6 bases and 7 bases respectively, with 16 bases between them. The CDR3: CAIRTVIAGEQYF. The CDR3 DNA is TGTGCCATCAGGACAGTTATAGCTGGGGAGCAGTACTTC.

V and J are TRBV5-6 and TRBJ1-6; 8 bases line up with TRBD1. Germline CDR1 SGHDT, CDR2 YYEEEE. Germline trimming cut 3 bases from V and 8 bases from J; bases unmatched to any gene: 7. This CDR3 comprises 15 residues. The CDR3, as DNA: TGTGCCAGCAGCTCGCAGGGGGCCGGTGATTCACCCCTCCACTTT. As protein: CASSSQGAGDSPLHF.